The 15 T cell receptor beta chains below all came from one sample that was sequenced in a study of graft-versus-host responses after intestinal transplantation. Their antigens are not known. This table comes from immunoSEQ multiplex PCR, and its TCRdb copy is limited to in-frame clones, with some not included. The sample lists about 150,000 clones; over 90% were seen once. The sequencing here drew on unstimulated CD4+ T cells sorted from spleen or lymph node cells, taken before intestinal transplant. The receptors derive from a human donor who received an intestinal transplant.

The rearrangement joins TRBV5-1 to TRBJ2-1; TRBD2 agrees at 10 bases. V shed 0 bases and J 5 bases; nucleotides not matched to a gene: 5. Per the germline V gene, CDR1 is SGHRS and CDR2 is YFSETQ. CDR3 length: 16 residues. CDR3 residues: CASSLGRTSGHNEQFF. The CDR3 nucleotides read TGCGCCAGCAGCTTGGGTAGGACTAGCGGCCACAATGAGCAGTTCTTC. Filled out from reference TRBV5-1 and TRBJ2-1, the complete variable domain reads KAGVTQTPRYLIKTRGQQVTLSCSPISGHRSVSWYQQTPGQGLQFLFEYFSETQRNKGNFPGRFSGRQFSNSRSEMNVSTLELGDSALYLCASSLGRTSGHNEQFFGPGTRLTVL.

This clone was detected only once. The V call is TRBV12-5, the J call TRBJ2-1, with D hard to call. The CDR3 loop spans 13 amino acids. CDR1 is LGHNT and CDR2 is FRNRAP in the germline V gene. With 5 bases removed from V and 4 bases from J, the gap between germline ends came to 9 bases. In DNA form, the CDR3 reads TGTGCTAGTGGTCTCGGACCATACAATGAGCAGTTCTTC. Translation gives CASGLGPYNEQFF. Together with reference TRBV12-5 and TRBJ2-1, the CDR3 gives the full variable domain: DARVTQTPRHKVTEMGQEVTMRCQPILGHNTVFWYRQTMMQGLELLAYFRNRAPLDDSGMPKDRFSAEMPDATLATLKIQPSEPRDSAVYFCASGLGPYNEQFFGPGTRLTVL.

This clone was observed a single time. This chain links TRBV28 with TRBJ1-4; TRBD1 agrees at 10 bases. The V and J ends lost 6 bases and 8 bases, in that order; junction bases with no gene match: 0. The CDR3 has 12 amino acids. Germline CDR1 and CDR2: MDHEN and SYDVKM. CDR3 DNA sequence: TGTGCCAGCAGGACAGGGGGCGAAAAACTGTTTTTT. Translating it yields CASRTGGEKLFF.

Here the CDR3 reads CASSWDRRYSNQPQHF. As DNA, the CDR3 is TGCGCCAGCAGTTGGGACCGAAGGTATAGCAATCAGCCCCAGCATTTT. The V and J genes are TRBV10-1 and TRBJ1-5; possibly TRBD1 for D (5 bases). V dropped 5 bases and J dropped 0 bases, with 14 bases sitting between them. CDR3 size: 16 residues. Germline values: CDR1 WNHNN, CDR2 SYGVQD (reference sequence).

The rearrangement links TRBV4-1 to TRBJ1-1; 8 bases are shared with TRBD1. The V segment lost 5 bases and the J segment 1 base; nucleotides outside the gene matches: 9. Per the germline V gene, CDR1 is MGHRA and CDR2 is YSYEKL. The CDR3 sequence is 16 residues long. CDR3: CASSASPGTGNTEAFF. The CDR3 DNA is TGCGCCAGCAGCGCAAGCCCCGGGACAGGGAACACTGAAGCTTTCTTT.

This rearrangement joins TRBV5-1 to TRBJ1-5; D is uncertain. Per the germline V gene, CDR1 is SGHRS and CDR2 is YFSETQ. The CDR3 runs to 14 residues. Trimming left V 0 bases short and J 0 bases short, with 4 bases between. The CDR3 bases are TGCGCCAGCAGCTTGGGACATAGCAATCAGCCCCAGCATTTT. Protein: CASSLGHSNQPQHF.

This chain's CDR3 is CSASYTDTQYF. The CDR3 bases are TGCAGTGCCTCTTACACAGATACGCAGTATTTT. V and J are TRBV20-1 and TRBJ2-3; D ambiguous. This CDR3 spans 11 amino acids. The ends were cut back, 6 bases at V and 2 bases at J, with 6 bases in the middle. The germline gives CDR1 DFQATT, CDR2 SNEGSKA (reference sequence).

In DNA form, the CDR3 reads TGTGCCAGCAGTTTACCGGGACTAGCGATGGGGAATGAGCAGTTCTTC. It yields the protein CASSLPGLAMGNEQFF. The chain carries TRBV28 and TRBJ2-1; 10 bases fit TRBD2. The CDR3 has 16 amino acids. The trim removed 2 bases at V and 7 bases at J, leaving 8 bases unmatched. Germline V gives CDR1 MDHEN, CDR2 SYDVKM.

This chain joins TRBV5-1 and TRBJ1-1; D is possibly TRBD1 (6 bases). Germline values: CDR1 SGHRS, CDR2 YFSETQ. V lost 5 bases and J lost 0, with 11 bases in between. There are 14 residues in the CDR3. CDR3 DNA: TGCGCCAGCAGGTCGGGGGCTTTGAACACTGAAGCTTTCTTT. The encoded protein is CASRSGALNTEAFF.

The J gene is TRBJ2-1, the V gene TRBV5-6; D is undetermined. V was cut by 2 bases and J by 7 bases, with 13 bases left in between. Per germline, CDR1 SGHDT and CDR2 YYEEEE. The CDR3 is 14 residues long. In DNA form, the CDR3 reads TGTGCCAGCAGCTTAATTCGACGGTCTAATGAGCAGTTCTTC. This gives the protein CASSLIRRSNEQFF.

The CDR3 spells CATSTVKVEYVYEQYF. For the CDR3, the DNA is TGTGCCACCAGTACAGTCAAGGTGGAGTATGTCTACGAGCAGTACTTC. The rearrangement links TRBV15 to TRBJ2-7; the D is unclear. From germline, CDR1 is LNHNV and CDR2 YYDKDF (reference sequence). Trimming pared 6 bases from V and 3 bases from J, leaving 21 bases between. CDR3 length: 16 residues.

The CDR3 region has the DNA TGTGCCAGCAGCACCCGACAGGGGATAGTCGAGCAGTACTTC. It specifies CASSTRQGIVEQYF. The gene calls are TRBV27 and TRBJ2-7; 8 bases align to TRBD1. The CDR3 spans 14 residues. The germline CDR1 and CDR2 sequences are MNHEY and SMNVEV (reference sequence). V shed 6 bases and J 6 bases; nucleotides not matched to a gene: 10.

This sequence joins TRBV18 and TRBJ2-7, with 8 bases fitting TRBD2. V lost 0 bases to trimming and J lost 3 bases; unmatched junction nucleotides: 4. CDR1 KGHSH and CDR2 LQKENI come from the germline V gene. The CDR3 contains 15 residues. The CDR3 DNA sequence: TGTGCCAGCTCACCACCGGGCGGGGGGCTCTACGAGCAGTACTTC. Encoded protein: CASSPPGGGLYEQYF.

This chain uses TRBV10-1 with TRBJ2-3; maybe TRBD2 (5 bases). The CDR3 has 17 residues. V lost 0 bases and J 0 bases, leaving 13 bases between the germline ends. Germline V lookup: CDR1 WNHNN, CDR2 SYGVQD (reference sequence). CDR3 sequence reads: CASSESGVLTSTDTQYF. The CDR3 bases are TGCGCCAGCAGTGAGTCCGGGGTCCTGACTAGCACAGATACGCAGTATTTT.

The chain joins TRBV28 to TRBJ2-7, with unresolved D. This CDR3 has 12 amino acids. CDR1 is MDHEN and CDR2 is SYDVKM in the germline V gene. Between the trimmed V and J ends, which lost 3 bases and 8 bases, there was a span of 11 bases. DNA of the CDR3: TGTGCCAGCAGTTTTGAGTGGAATCAGCAGTACTTC. Its translation: CASSFEWNQQYF.